The following is a T cell receptor (beta chain) sequence with its context. Its antigen remains unidentified. The data were taken from a study of PD-1 blockade in classical Hodgkin lymphoma. Background on the study: Intravenous infusions of nivolumab 3 mg/kg reached patients every 2 weeks.

This CDR3 has 13 residues. The ends were cut back, 3 bases at V and 4 bases at J, with 9 bases in the middle. Germline assignment: CDR1 SGHNT and CDR2 YENEEA. The sample's time point: cycle 4 day 1 (C4D1), after six to seven weeks of nivolumab. Every patient experienced relapse after autologous stem cell transplantation, and brentuximab vedotin exposure varied. Assay used: immunoSEQ multiplex PCR; TCRdb lists only in-frame clones, some missing. The data hold approximately 21,000 clones, with 70% to 75% observed a single time. Overall study results and limits: Newly diagnosed patients had diversity similar to the baseline diversity of complete responders. Compared with baseline, CD4+ but not CD8+ TCR diversity had risen significantly by C4D1.

The V and J genes are TRBV11-3 and TRBJ1-1, with no clear D. This specimen was peripheral blood mononuclear cells (PBMCs), taken before the fourth cycle of nivolumab. This TCR was recovered from a human donor with classical Hodgkin lymphoma. The CDR3 loop is CASSFSQSTEAFF. CDR3 nucleotides: TGTGCCAGCAGCTTTAGTCAGAGCACTGAAGCTTTCTTT.